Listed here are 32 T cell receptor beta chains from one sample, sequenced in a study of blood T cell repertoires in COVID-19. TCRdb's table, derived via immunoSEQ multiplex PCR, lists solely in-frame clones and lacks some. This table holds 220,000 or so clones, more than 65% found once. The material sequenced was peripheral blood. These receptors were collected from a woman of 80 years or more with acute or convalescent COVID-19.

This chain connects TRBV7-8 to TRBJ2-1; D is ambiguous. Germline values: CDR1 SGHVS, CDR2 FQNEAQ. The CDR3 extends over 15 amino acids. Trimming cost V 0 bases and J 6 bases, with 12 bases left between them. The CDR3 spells CASSLARLSGNEQFF. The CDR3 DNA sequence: TGTGCCAGCAGCTTAGCACGGCTATCGGGCAATGAGCAGTTCTTC.

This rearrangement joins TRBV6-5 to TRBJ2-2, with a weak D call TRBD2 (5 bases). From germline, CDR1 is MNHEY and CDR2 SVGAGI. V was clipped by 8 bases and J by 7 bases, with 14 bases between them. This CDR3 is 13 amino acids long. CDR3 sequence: CASHRRRGGELFF. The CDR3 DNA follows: TGTGCCAGCCACCGGCGACGGGGCGGGGAGCTGTTTTTT.

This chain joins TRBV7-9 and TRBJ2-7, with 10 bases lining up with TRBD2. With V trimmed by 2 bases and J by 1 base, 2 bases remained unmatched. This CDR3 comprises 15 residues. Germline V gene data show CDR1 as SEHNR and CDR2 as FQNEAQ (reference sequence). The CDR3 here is CASSLKLAGSYEQYF. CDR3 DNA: TGTGCCAGCAGCTTAAAACTAGCGGGGTCCTACGAGCAGTACTTC.

DNA for the CDR3: TGTGCCAGCACGAGACAGGCGCAACTCGGGGAGCTGTTTTTT. Protein sequence: CASTRQAQLGELFF. The chain recombines TRBV6-5 with TRBJ2-2; tentatively, D is TRBD1 (6 bases). The V gene lost 7 bases and the J gene lost 7 bases, with 16 bases spanning the gap. There are 14 residues in the CDR3. Germline loops: CDR1 MNHEY, CDR2 SVGAGI.

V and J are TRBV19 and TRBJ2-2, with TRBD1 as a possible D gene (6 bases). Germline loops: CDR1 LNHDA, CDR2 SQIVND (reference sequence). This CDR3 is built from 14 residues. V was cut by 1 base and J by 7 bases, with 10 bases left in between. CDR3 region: CASSIVGQIGELFF. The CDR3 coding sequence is TGTGCCAGTAGTATAGTCGGACAGATCGGGGAGCTGTTTTTT.

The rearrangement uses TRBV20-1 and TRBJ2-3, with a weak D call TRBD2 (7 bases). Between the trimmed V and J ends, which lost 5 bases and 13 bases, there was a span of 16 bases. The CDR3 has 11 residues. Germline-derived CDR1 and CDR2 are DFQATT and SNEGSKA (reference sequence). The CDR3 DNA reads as TGCAGTGCTGATAAGGGGGGGCTGGAGTATTTT. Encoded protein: CSADKGGLEYF.

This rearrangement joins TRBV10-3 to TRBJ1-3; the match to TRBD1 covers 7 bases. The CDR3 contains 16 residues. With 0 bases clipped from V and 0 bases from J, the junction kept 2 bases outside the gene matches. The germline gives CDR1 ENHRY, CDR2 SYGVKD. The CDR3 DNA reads TGTGCCATCAGTGAGTCGGGGACAGCCTCTGGAAACACCATATATTTT. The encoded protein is CAISESGTASGNTIYF.

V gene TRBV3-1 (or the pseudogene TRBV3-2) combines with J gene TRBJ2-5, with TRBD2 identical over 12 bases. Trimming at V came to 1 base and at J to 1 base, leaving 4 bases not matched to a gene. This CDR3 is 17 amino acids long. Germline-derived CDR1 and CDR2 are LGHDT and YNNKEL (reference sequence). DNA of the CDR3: TGTGCCAGCAGCCAAGGGTCTAGCGGGGGGGCCCAAGAGACCCAGTACTTC. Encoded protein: CASSQGSSGGAQETQYF.

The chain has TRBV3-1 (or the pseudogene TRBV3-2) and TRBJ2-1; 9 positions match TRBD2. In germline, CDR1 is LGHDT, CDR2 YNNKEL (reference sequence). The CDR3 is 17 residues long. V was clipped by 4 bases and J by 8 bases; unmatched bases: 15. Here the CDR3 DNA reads TGTGCCAGCAGCCCCTATGGTAGCGGGGGAGGGTCGGATGAGCAGTTCTTC. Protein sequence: CASSPYGSGGGSDEQFF.

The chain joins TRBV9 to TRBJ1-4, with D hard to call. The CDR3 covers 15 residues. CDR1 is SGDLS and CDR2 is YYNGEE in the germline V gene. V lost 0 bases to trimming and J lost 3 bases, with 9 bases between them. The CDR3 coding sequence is TGTGCCAGCAGCGTAGGGTCGGTGTCTAATGAAAAACTGTTTTTT. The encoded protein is CASSVGSVSNEKLFF. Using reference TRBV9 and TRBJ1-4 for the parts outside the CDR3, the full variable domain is DSGVTQTPKHLITATGQRVTLRCSPRSGDLSVYWYQQSLDQGLQFLIQYYNGEERAKGNILERFSAQQFPDLHSELNLSSLELGDSALYFCASSVGSVSNEKLFFGSGTQLSVL.

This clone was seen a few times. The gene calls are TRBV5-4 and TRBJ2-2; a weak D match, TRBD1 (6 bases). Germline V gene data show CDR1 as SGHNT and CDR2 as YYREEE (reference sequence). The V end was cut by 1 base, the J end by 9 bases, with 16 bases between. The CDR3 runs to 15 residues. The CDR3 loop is CASSLFTGPPWELFF. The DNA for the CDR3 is TGTGCCAGCAGCTTGTTCACAGGGCCTCCGTGGGAGCTGTTTTTT.

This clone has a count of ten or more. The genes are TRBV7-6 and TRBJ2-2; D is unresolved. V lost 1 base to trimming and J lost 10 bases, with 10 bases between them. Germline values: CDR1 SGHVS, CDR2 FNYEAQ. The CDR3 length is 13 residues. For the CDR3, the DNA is TGTGCCAGCAGCTTAGAAGCCCCCCAGGAGCTGTTTTTT. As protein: CASSLEAPQELFF. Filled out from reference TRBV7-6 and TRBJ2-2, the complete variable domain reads GAGVSQSPRYKVTKRGQDVALRCDPISGHVSLYWYRQALGQGPEFLTYFNYEAQQDKSGLPNDRFSAERPEGSISTLTIQRTEQRDSAMYRCASSLEAPQELFFGEGSRLTVL.

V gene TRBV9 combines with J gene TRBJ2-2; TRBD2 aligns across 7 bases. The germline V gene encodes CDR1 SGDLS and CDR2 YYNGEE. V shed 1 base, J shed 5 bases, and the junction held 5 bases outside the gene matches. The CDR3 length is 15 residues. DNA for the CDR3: TGTGCCAGCAGCGTATTTGGACTAGGGACCGGGGAGCTGTTTTTT. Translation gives CASSVFGLGTGELFF.

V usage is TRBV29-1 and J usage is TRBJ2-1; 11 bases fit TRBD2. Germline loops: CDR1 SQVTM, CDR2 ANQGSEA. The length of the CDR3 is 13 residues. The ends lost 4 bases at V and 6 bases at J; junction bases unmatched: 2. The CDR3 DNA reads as TGCAGCGTTGCAACTAGCGGGGGCAATGAGCAGTTCTTC. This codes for CSVATSGGNEQFF.

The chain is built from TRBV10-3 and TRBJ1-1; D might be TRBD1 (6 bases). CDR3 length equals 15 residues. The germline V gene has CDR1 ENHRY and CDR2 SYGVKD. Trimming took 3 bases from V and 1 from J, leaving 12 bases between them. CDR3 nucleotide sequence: TGTGCCATCAGTGAACCGGGACATACGAACACTGAAGCTTTCTTT. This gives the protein CAISEPGHTNTEAFF.

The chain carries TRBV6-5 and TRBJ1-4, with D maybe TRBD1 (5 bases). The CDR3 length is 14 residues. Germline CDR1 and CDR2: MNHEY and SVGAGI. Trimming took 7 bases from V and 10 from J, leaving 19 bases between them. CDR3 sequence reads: CASTQGGLGRKLFF. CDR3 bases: TGTGCCAGCACCCAGGGAGGCCTCGGGAGAAAACTGTTTTTT.

CDR3 coding DNA: TGTGCCAGCAAGCCTACAGGGCGGGAGACCCAGTACTTC. This gives the protein CASKPTGRETQYF. The genes are TRBV6-5 and TRBJ2-5; weak D call: TRBD1 (6 bases). The CDR3 contains 13 residues. Trimming cost V 7 bases and J 5 bases, with 14 bases left between them. Germline V gene lookup returns CDR1 MNHEY and CDR2 SVGAGI.

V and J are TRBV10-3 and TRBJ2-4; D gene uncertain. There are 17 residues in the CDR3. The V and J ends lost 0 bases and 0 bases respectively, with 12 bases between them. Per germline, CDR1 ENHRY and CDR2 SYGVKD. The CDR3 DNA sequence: TGTGCCATCAGTGAGTCGAGCACCCGCTTAGCCAAAAACATTCAGTACTTC. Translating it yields CAISESSTRLAKNIQYF.

The CDR3 coding sequence is TGCGCCAGCAGCTTCGGGACAGGGGATTTTGAGACCCAGTACTTC. This translates into CASSFGTGDFETQYF. J is TRBJ2-5 and V is TRBV5-1, with 10 bases aligning to TRBD1. V was pared by 2 bases and J by 5 bases, with 6 bases of the junction left unmatched. CDR1 and CDR2 (germline): SGHRS, YFSETQ. CDR3 size: 15 residues.

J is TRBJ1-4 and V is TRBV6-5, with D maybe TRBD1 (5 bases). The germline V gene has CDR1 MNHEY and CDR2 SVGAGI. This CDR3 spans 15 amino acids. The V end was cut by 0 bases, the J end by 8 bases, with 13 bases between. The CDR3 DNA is TGTGCCAGCAGTTACTCTTGGGGGGAAGGGGAAAAACTGTTTTTT. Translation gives CASSYSWGEGEKLFF.

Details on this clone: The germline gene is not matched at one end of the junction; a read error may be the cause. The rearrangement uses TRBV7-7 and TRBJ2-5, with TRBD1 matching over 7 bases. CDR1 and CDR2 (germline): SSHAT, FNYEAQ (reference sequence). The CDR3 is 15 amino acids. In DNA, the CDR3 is TGTGCTAGCAGCCTGACAGGGTTGGGCCAAGAGACCCAGTACTTC. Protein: CASSLTGLGQETQYF.

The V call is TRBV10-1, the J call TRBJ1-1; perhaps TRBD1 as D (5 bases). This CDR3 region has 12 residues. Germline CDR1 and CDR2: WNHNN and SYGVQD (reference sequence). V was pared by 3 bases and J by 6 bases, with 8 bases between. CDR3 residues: CASSDGGPEAFF. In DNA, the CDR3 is TGCGCCAGCAGTGACGGGGGACCTGAAGCTTTCTTT.

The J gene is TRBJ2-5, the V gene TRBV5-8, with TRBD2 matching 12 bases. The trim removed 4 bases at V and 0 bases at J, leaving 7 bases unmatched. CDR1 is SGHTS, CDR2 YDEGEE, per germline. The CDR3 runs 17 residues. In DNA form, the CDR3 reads TGTGCCAGCAGCGTCGGACTAGCGGGGACGTACCAAGAGACCCAGTACTTC. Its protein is CASSVGLAGTYQETQYF.

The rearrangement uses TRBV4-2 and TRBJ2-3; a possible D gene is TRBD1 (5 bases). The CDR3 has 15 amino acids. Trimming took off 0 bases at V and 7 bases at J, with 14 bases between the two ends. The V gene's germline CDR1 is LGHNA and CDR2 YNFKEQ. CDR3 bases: TGTGCCAGCAGCCAAGATCAGGGCTCCCCTAATACGCAGTATTTT. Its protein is CASSQDQGSPNTQYF.

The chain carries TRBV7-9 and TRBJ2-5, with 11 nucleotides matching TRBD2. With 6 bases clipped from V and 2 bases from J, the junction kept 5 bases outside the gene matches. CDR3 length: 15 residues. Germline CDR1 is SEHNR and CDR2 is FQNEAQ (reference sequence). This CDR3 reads CASRQTSGAQETQYF. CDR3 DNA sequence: TGTGCCAGCAGACAGACTAGCGGGGCTCAAGAGACCCAGTACTTC.

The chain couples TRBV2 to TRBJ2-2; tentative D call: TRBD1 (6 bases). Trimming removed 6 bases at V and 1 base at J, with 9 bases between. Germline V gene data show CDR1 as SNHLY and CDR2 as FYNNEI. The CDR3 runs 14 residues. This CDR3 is CASRDRVNTGELFF. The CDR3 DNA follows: TGTGCCAGCAGGGACAGAGTGAACACCGGGGAGCTGTTTTTT.

CDR3 in amino acids: CASSLDRGGGYTF. The CDR3 DNA reads as TGTGCCAGCAGCTTAGACAGGGGCGGAGGCTACACCTTC. The chain carries TRBV7-3 and TRBJ1-2, with 8 positions matching TRBD1. The germline V gene encodes CDR1 SGHTA and CDR2 FQGTGA. The CDR3 consists of 13 residues. V shed 2 bases and J 8 bases; nucleotides not matched to a gene: 4. Full variable domain (missing parts from reference TRBV7-3 and TRBJ1-2): GAGVSQTPSNKVTEKGKYVELRCDPISGHTALYWYRQSLGQGPEFLIYFQGTGAADDSGLPNDRFFAVRPEGSVSTLKIQRTERGDSAVYLCASSLDRGGGYTFGSGTRLTVV.

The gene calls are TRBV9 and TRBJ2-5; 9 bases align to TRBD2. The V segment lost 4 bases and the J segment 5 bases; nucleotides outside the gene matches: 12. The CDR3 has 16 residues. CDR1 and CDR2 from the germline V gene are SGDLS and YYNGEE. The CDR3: CASSPLGAGGLETQYF. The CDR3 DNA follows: TGTGCCAGCAGCCCTTTAGGAGCGGGGGGTCTGGAGACCCAGTACTTC.

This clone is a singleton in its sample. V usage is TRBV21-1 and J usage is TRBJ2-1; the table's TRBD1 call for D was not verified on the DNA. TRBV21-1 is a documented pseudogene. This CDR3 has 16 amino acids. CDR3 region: CASSPNQGFAYNEQFF. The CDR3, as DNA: TGTGCCAGCAGCCCCAATCAGGGCTTCGCCTACAATGAGCAGTTCTTC.

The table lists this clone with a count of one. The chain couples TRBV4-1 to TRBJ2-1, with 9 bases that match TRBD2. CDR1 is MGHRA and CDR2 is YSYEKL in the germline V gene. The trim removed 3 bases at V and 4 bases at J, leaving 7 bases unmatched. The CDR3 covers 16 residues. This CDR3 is CASSHSQRGVYNEQFF. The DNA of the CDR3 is TGCGCCAGCAGCCACTCACAGCGGGGGGTTTACAATGAGCAGTTCTTC.

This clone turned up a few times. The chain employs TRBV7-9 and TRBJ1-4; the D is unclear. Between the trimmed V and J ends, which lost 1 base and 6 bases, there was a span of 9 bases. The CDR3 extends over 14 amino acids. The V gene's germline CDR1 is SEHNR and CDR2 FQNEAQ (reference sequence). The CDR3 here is CASSLVNLDEKLFF. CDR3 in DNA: TGTGCCAGCAGCTTAGTCAACTTGGATGAAAAACTGTTTTTT. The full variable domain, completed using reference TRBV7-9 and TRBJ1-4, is DTGVSQNPRHKITKRGQNVTFRCDPISEHNRLYWYRQTLGQGPEFLTYFQNEAQLEKSRLLSDRFSAERPKGSFSTLEIQRTEQGDSAMYLCASSLVNLDEKLFFGSGTQLSVL.

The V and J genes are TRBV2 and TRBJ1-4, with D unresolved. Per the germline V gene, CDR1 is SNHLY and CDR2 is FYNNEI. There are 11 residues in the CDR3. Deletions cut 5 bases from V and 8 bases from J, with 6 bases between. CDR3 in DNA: TGTGCCAGCAGTCCACTAGAAAAACTGTTTTTT. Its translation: CASSPLEKLFF.